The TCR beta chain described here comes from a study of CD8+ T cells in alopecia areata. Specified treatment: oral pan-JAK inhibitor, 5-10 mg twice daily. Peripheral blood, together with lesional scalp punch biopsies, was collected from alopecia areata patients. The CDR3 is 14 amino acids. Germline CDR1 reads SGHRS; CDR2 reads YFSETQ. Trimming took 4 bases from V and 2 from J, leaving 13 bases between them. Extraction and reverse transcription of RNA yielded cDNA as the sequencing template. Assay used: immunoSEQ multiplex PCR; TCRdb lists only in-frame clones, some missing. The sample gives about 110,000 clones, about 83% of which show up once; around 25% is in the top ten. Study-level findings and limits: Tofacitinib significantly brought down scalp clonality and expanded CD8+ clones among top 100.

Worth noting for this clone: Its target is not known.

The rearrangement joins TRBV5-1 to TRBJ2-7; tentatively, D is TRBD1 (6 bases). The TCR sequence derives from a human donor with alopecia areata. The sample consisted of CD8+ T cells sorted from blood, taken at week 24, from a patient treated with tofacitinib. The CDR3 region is CASSKDRNTYEQYF. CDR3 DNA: TGCGCCAGCAGCAAGGACAGAAATACCTACGAGCAGTACTTC.